The clone carrying this TCR beta chain showed up just once. This sample stems from a study of blood T cell repertoires in COVID-19. Only in-frame clones appear in the TCRdb table, and some are missing; sequencing was by immunoSEQ multiplex PCR. This table has roughly 200,000 clones, around four fifths appearing once. The sequenced sample consisted of PBMCs or T cells enriched from blood (not recorded which). This receptor was identified in a middle-aged man who had recovered from COVID-19.

The CDR3, as DNA: TGTGCCACCAGTGCAAGATTTGGCGGGGGAGAAAAACTGTTTTTT. Protein: CATSARFGGGEKLFF. The chain links TRBV24-1 to TRBJ1-4, with D perhaps matching TRBD1 (5 bases). CDR3 length equals 15 residues. Trimming left V 5 bases short and J 8 bases short, with 17 bases between. Germline CDR1 reads KGHDR; CDR2 reads SFDVKD.